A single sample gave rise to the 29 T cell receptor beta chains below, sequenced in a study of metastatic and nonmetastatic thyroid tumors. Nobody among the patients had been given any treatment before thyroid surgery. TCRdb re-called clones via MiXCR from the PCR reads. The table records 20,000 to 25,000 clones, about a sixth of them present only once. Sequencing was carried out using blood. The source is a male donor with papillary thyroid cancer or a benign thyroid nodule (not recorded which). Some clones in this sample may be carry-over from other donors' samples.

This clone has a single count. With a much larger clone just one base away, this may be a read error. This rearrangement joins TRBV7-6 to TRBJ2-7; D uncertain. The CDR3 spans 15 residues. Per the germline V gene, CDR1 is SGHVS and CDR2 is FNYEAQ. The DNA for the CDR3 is TGTGCCATCAGCCCCGAGGCGGCCCCCGCCTACGAGCAGTACTTC. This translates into CAISPEAAPAYEQYF.

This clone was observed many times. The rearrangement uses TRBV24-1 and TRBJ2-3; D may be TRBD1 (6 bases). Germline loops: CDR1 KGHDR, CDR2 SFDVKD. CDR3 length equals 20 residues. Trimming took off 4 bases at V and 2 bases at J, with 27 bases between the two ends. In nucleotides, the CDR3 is TGTGCCACCAGTGAGAAGCCCGGGACATTCTATGGGGTATTCACAGATACGCAGTATTTT. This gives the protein CATSEKPGTFYGVFTDTQYF.

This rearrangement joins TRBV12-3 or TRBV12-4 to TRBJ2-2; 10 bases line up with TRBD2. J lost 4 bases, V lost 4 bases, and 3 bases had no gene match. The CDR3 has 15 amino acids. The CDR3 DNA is TGTGCCAGCAGTTACACTAGCGGGGTCACCGGGGAGCTGTTTTTT. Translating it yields CASSYTSGVTGELFF.

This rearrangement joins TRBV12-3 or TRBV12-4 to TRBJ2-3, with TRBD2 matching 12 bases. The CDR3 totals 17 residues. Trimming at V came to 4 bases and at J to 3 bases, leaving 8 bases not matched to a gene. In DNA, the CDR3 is TGTGCCAGCAGTTCTAGCGGGAGGGCGGCGACGACAGATACGCAGTATTTT. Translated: CASSSSGRAATTDTQYF.

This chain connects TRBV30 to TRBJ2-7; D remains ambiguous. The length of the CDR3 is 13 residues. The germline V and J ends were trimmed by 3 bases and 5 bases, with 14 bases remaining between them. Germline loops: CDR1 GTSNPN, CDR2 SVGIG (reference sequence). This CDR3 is CAWSPRRTDEQYF. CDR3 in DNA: TGTGCCTGGAGCCCCAGGCGAACGGACGAGCAGTACTTC.

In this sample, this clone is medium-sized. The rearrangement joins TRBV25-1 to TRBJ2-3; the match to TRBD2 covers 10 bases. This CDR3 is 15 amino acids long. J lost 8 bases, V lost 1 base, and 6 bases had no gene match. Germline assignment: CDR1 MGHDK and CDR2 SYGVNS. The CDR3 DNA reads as TGTGCCAGCAGTGAATTGCTAGCGGGAGCAGGTACGCAGTATTTT. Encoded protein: CASSELLAGAGTQYF.

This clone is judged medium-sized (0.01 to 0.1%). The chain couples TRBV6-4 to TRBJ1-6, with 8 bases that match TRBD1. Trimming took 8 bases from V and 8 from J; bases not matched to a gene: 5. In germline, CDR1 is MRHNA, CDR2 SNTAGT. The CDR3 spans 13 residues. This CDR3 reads CASSDRAHSPLHF. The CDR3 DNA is TGTGCCAGCTCGGACAGGGCACATTCACCCCTCCACTTT.

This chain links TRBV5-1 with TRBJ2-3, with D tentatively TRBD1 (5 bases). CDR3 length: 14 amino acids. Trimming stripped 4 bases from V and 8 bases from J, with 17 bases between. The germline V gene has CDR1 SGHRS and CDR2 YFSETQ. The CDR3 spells CASSPLDTPGTQYF. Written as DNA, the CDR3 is TGCGCCAGCAGCCCCCTGGACACCCCAGGTACGCAGTATTTT. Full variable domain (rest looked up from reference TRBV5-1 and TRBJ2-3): KAGVTQTPRYLIKTRGQQVTLSCSPISGHRSVSWYQQTPGQGLQFLFEYFSETQRNKGNFPGRFSGRQFSNSRSEMNVSTLELGDSALYLCASSPLDTPGTQYFGPGTRLTVL.

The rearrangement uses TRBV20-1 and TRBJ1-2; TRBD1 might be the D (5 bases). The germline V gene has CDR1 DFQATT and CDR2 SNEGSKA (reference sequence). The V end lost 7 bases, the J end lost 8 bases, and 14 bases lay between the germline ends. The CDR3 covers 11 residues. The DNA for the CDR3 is TGCAGTGATTCCCTCCGGGACGGCTACACCTTC. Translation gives CSDSLRDGYTF.

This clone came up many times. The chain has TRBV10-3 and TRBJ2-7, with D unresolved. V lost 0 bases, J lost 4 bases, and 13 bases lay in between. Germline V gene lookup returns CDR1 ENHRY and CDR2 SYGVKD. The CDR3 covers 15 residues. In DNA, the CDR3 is TGTGCCATCAGTGAGTCGAAAATAATGGGATACGAGCAGTACTTC. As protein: CAISESKIMGYEQYF.

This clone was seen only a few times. CDR3 DNA: TGTGCCACTACCTCGGACAGTATGAACACTGAAGCTTTCTTT. This sequence encodes CATTSDSMNTEAFF. V and J are TRBV15 and TRBJ1-1, with D tentatively TRBD1 (6 bases). The germline V gene has CDR1 LNHNV and CDR2 YYDKDF (reference sequence). CDR3 size: 14 residues. Deletions cut 9 bases from V and 0 bases from J, with 14 bases between.

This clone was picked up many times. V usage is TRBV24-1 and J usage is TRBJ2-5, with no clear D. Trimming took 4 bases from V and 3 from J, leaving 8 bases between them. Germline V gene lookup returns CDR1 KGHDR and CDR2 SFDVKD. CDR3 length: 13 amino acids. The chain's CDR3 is CATSEGWKETQYF. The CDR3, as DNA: TGTGCCACCAGTGAAGGCTGGAAAGAGACCCAGTACTTC.

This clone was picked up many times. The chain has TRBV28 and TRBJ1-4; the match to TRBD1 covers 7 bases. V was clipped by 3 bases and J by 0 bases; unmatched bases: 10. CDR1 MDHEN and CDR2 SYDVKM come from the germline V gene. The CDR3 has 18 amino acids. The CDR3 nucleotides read TGTGCCAGCAGTTTTCACAGGGGCTTAGGGGCAACTAATGAAAAACTGTTTTTT. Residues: CASSFHRGLGATNEKLFF.

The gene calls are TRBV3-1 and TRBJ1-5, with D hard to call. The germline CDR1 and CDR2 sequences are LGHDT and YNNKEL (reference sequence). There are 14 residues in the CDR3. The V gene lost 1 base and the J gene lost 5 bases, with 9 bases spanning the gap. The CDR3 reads CASSQGQHHQPQHF. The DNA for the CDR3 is TGTGCCAGCAGCCAAGGACAACATCATCAGCCCCAGCATTTT.

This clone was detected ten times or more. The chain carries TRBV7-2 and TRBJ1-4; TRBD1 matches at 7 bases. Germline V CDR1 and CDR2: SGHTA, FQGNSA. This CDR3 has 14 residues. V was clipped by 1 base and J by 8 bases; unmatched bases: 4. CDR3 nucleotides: TGTGCCAGCAGCTTAGGCCAGGGGGGAGAAAAACTGTTTTTT. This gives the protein CASSLGQGGEKLFF.

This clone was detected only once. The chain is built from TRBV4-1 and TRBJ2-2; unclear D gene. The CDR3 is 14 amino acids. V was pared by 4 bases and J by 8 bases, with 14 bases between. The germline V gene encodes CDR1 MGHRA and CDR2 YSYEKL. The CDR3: CASSPRPPMGELFF. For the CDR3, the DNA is TGCGCCAGCAGCCCACGACCCCCCATGGGGGAGCTGTTTTTT.

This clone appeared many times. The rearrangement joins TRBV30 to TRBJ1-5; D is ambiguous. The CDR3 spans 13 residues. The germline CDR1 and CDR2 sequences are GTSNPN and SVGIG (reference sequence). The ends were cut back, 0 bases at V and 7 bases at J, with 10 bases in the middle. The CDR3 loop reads CAWSVGEGQPQHF. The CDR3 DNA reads TGTGCCTGGAGTGTCGGGGAAGGGCAGCCCCAGCATTTT.

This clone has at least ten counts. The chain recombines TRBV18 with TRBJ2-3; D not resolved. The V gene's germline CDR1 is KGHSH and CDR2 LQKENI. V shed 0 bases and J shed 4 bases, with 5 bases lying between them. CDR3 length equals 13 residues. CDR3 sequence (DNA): TGTGCCAGCTCACCACCTGGGGCAGATACGCAGTATTTT. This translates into CASSPPGADTQYF.

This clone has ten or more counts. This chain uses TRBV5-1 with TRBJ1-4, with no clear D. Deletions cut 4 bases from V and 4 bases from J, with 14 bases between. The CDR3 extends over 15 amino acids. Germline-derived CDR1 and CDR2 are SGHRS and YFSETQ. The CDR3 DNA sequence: TGCGCCAGCAGCCCTGAGGCACAGCTTAATGAAAAACTGTTTTTT. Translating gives CASSPEAQLNEKLFF.

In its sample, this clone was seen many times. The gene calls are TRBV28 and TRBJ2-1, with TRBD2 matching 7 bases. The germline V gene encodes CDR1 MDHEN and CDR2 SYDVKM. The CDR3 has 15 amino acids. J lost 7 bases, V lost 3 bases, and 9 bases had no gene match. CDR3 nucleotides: TGTGCCAGCAGTTTTATAGCCCGGGAGGAAAATGAGCAGTTCTTC. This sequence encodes CASSFIAREENEQFF.

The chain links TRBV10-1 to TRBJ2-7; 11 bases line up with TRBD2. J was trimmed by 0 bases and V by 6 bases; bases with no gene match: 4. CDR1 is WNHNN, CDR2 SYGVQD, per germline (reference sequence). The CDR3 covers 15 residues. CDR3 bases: TGCGCCAGCAGGGGGACTAGCGGCCTCTCCTACGAGCAGTACTTC. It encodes CASRGTSGLSYEQYF.

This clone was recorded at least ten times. The DNA for the CDR3 is TGTGCCAGCTCACCGAACTTCGACTCCTACAATGAGCAGTTCTTC. Residues: CASSPNFDSYNEQFF. The gene calls are TRBV18 and TRBJ2-1; D is unresolved. V was trimmed by 3 bases and J by 0 bases, leaving 9 bases between them. CDR3 length: 15 amino acids. Germline lookup yields CDR1 KGHSH and CDR2 LQKENI.

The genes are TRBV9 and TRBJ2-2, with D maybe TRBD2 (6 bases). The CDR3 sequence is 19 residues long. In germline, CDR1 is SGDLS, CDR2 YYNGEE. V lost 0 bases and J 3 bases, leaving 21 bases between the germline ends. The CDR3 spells CASSVDVKRRGVDTGELFF. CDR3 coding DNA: TGTGCCAGCAGCGTAGATGTCAAGAGGAGGGGAGTCGACACCGGGGAGCTGTTTTTT.

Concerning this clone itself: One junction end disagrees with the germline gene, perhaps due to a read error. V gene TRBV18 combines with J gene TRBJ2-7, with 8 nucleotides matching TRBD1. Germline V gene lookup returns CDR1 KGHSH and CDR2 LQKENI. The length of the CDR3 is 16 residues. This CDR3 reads CASSPPWAGGLYEQYF. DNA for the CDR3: TGTGCCAGCTCGCCACCCTGGGCAGGGGGCTTGTACGAGCAGTACTTC.

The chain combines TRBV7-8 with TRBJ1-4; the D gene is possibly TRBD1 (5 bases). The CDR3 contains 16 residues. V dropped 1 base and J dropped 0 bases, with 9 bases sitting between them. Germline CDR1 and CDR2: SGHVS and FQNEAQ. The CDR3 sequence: CASSLVGGATNEKLFF. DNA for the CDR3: TGTGCCAGCAGCTTAGTGGGGGGAGCAACTAATGAAAAACTGTTTTTT.

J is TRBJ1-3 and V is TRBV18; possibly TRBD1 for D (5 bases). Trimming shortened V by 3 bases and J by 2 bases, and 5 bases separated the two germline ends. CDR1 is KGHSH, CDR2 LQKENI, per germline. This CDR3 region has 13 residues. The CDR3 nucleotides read TGTGCCAGCTCACCGGGGGCTGGAAACACCATATATTTT. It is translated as CASSPGAGNTIYF. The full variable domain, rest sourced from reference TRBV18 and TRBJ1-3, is NAGVMQNPRHLVRRRGQEARLRCSPMKGHSHVYWYRQLPEEGLKFMVYLQKENIIDESGMPKERFSAEFPKEGPSILRIQQVVRGDSAAYFCASSPGAGNTIYFGEGSWLTVV.

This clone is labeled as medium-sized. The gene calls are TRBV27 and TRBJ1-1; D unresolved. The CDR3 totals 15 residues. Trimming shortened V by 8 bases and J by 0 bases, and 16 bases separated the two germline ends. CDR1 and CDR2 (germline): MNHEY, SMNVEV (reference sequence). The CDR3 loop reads CASAPEFFMNTEAFF. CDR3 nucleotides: TGTGCCAGCGCCCCAGAGTTTTTTATGAACACTGAAGCTTTCTTT.

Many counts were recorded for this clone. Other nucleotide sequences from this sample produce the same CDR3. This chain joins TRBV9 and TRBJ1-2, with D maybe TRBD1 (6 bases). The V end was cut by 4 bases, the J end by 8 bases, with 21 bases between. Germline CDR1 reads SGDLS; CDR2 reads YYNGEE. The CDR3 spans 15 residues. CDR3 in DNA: TGTGCCAGCAGCAAGGCTTCAGGGGTGGTTGCAGGCTACACCTTC. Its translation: CASSKASGVVAGYTF.

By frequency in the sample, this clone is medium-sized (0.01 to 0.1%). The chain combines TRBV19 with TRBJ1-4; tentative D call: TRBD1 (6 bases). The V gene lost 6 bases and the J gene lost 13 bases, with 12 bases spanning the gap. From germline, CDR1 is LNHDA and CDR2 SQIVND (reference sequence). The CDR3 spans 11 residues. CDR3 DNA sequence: TGTGCCAGTAGCGGGAAGGGGGGACTGTTTTTT. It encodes CASSGKGGLFF.